This TCR beta chain stems from a study of blood T cell repertoires in COVID-19. The protocol was immunoSEQ multiplex PCR, while the TCRdb copy is restricted to in-frame clones and leaves out a portion. The data show 8,000 to 10,000 clones, roughly 72% seen once. CDR1 and CDR2 (germline): SGHRS, YFSETQ. V lost 4 bases and J lost 1, with 11 bases in between. The CDR3 totals 14 residues. The chain has TRBV5-1 and TRBJ1-1; D remains ambiguous. The sample comprised peripheral blood. The TCR sequence derives from a human donor in a cohort sampled during active COVID-19. The CDR3 loop reads CASSPLIQNTEAFF. The CDR3 region has the DNA TGCGCCAGCAGCCCACTGATCCAGAACACTGAAGCTTTCTTT.